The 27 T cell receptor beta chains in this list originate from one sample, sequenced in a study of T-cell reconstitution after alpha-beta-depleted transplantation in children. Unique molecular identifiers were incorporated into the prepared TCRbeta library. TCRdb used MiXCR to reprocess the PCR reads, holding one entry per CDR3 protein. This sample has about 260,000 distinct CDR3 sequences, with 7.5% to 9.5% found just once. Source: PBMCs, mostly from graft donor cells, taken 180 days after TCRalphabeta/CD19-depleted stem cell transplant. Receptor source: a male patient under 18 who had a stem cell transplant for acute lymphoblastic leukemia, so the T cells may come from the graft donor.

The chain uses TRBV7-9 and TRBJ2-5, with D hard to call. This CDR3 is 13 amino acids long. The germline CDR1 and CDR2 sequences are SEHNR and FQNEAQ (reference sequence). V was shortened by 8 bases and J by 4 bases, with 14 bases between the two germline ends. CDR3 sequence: CASSPRPAETQYF. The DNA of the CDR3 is TGTGCCAGCTCCCCTCGGCCAGCAGAGACCCAGTACTTC.

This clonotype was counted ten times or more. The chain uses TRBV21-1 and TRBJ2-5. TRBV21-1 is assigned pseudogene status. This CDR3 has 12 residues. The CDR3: CASSKGDETQYF. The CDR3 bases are TGTGCCAGCAGCAAAGGGGATGAGACCCAGTACTTC.

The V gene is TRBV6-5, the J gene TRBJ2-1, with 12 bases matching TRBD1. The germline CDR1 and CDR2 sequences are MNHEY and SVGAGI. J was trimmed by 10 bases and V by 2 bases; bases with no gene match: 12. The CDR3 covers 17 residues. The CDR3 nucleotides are TGTGCCAGCAGTTACGGGGGTCTGGGACAGGGGGCTATCGAGCAGTTCTTC. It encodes CASSYGGLGQGAIEQFF.

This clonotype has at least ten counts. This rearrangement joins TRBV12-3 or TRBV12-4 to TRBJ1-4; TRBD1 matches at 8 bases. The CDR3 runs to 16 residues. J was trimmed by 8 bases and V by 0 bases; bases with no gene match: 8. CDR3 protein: CASSLARTGIKEKLFF. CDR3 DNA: TGTGCCAGCAGTTTAGCAAGGACAGGGATAAAGGAAAAACTGTTTTTT.

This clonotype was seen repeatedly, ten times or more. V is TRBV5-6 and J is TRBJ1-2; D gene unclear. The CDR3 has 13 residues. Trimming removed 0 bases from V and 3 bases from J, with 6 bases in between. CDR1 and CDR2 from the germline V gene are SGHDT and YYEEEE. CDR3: CASSLGLDYGYTF. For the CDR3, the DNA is TGTGCCAGCAGCTTGGGACTTGACTATGGCTACACCTTC.

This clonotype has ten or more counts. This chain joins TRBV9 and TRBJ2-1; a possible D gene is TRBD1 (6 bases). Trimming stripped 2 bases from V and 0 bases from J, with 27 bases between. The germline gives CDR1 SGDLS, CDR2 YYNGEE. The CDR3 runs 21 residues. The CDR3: CASSVPRPRAGENTSYNEQFF. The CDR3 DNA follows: TGTGCCAGCAGCGTCCCACGTCCCCGCGCAGGGGAGAATACCTCCTACAATGAGCAGTTCTTC.

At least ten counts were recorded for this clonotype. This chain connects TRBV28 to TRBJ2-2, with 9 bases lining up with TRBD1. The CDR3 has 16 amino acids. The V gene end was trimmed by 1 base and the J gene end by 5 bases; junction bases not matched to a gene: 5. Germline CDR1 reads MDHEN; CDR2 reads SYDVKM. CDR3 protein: CASSLSDRGWTGELFF. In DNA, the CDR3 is TGTGCCAGCAGTTTATCCGACAGGGGGTGGACCGGGGAGCTGTTTTTT.

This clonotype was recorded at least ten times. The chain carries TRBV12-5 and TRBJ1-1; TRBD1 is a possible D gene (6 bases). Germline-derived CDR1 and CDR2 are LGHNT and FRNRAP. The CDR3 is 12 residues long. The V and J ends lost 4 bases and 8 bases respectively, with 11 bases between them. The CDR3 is CASGSSGEEAFF. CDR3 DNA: TGTGCTAGTGGTTCGTCAGGGGAGGAAGCTTTCTTT.

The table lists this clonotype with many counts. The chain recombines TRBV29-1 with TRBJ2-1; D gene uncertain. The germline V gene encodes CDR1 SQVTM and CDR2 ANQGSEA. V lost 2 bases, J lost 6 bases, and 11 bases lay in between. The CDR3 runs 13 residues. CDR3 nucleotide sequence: TGCAGCGTTGAAACCCCGACCCTCAATGAGCAGTTCTTC. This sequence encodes CSVETPTLNEQFF.

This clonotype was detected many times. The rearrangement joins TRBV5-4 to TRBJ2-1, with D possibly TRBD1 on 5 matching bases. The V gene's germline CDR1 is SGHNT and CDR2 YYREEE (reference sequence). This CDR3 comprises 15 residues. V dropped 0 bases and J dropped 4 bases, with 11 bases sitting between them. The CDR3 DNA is TGTGCCAGCAGCTTGGGTCAGGGCTGGTACAATGAGCAGTTCTTC. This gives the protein CASSLGQGWYNEQFF.

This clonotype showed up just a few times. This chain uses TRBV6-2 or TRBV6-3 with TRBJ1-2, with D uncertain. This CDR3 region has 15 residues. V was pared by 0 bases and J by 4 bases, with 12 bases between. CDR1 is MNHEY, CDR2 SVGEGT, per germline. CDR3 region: CASSYSGRPAYGYTF. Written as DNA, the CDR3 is TGTGCCAGCAGTTACTCGGGCAGACCGGCCTATGGCTACACCTTC.

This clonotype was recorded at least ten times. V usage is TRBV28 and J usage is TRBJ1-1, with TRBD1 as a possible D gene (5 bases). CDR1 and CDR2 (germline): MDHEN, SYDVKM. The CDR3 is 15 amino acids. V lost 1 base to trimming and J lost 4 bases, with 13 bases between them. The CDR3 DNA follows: TGTGCCAGCAGTTTATCGGGGAGGAGGGGCACTGAAGCTTTCTTT. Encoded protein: CASSLSGRRGTEAFF.

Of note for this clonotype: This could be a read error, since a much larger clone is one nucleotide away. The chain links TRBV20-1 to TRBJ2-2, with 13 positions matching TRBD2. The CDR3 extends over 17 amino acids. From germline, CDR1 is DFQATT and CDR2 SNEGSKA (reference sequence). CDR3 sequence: CCARQTSGGSFTGELFF. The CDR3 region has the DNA TGCTGTGCTAGGCAGACTAGCGGGGGGTCCTTCACCGGGGAGCTGTTTTTT.

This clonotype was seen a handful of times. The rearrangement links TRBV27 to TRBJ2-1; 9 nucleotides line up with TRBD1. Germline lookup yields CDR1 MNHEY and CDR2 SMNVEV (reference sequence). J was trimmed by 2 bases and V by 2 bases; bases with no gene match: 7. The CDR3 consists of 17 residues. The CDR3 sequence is CASSLKGQGHPYNEQFF. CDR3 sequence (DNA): TGTGCCAGCAGTTTAAAGGGACAGGGTCATCCCTACAATGAGCAGTTCTTC.

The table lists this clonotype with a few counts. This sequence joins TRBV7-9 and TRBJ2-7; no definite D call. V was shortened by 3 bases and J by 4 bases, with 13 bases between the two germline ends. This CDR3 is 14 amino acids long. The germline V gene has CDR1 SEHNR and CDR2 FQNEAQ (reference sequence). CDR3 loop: CASSFPENDYEQYF. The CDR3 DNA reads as TGTGCCAGCAGCTTCCCCGAGAACGATTACGAGCAGTACTTC.

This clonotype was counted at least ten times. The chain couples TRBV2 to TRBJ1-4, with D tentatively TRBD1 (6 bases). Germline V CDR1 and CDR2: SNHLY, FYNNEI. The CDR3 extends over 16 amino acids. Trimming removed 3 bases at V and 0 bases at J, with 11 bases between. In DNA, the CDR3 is TGTGCCAGCAGTGAGGACAGACTTCCAACTAATGAAAAACTGTTTTTT. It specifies CASSEDRLPTNEKLFF.

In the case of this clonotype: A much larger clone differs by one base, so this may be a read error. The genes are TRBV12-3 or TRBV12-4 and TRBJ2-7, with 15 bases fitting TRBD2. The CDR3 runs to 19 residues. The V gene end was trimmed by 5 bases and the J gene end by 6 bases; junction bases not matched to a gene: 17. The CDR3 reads CASSLLGLAGGLGGFEQYF. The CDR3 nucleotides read TGTGCCAGCAGTCTACTAGGACTAGCGGGAGGGCTTGGCGGGTTCGAGCAGTACTTC.

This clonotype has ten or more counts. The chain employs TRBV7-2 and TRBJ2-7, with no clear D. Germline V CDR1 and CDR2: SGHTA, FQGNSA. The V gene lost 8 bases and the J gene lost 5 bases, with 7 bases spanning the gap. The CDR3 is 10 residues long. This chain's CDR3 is CASRLNEQYF. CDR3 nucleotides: TGTGCCAGCCGCCTTAACGAGCAGTACTTC.

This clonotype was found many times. CDR3 DNA sequence: TGTGCCAGCAGCCGTCCGGACCTAAACATTCAGTACTTC. It yields the protein CASSRPDLNIQYF. The chain uses TRBV3-1 and TRBJ2-4, with unresolved D. V shed 4 bases and J shed 6 bases, with 10 bases lying between them. The CDR3 contains 13 residues. Germline-derived CDR1 and CDR2 are LGHDT and YNNKEL (reference sequence).

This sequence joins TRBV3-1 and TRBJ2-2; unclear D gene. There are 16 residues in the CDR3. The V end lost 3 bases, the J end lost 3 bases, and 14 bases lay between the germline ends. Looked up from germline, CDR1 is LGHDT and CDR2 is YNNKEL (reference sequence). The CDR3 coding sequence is TGTGCCAGCAGCCATCTGCTGGCGGCCTACACCGGGGAGCTGTTTTTT. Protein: CASSHLLAAYTGELFF.

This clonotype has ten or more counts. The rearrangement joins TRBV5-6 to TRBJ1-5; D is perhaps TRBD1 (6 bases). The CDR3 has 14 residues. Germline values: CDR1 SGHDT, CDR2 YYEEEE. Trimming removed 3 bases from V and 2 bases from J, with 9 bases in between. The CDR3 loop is CASSWGGGNQPQHF. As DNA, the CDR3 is TGTGCCAGCAGCTGGGGGGGCGGCAATCAGCCCCAGCATTTT.

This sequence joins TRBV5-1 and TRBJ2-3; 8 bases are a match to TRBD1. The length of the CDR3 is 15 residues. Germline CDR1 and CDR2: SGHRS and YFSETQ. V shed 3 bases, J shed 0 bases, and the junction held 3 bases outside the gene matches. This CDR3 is CASSYRGTSTDTQYF. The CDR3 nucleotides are TGCGCCAGCAGCTACAGGGGGACTAGCACAGATACGCAGTATTTT.

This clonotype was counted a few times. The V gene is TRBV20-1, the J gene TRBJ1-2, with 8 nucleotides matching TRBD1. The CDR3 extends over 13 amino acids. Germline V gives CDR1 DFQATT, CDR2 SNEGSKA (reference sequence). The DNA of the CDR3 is TGCAGCGCCCCGAACAGGGGGGAAGGTGGCTACACCTTC. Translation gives CSAPNRGEGGYTF.

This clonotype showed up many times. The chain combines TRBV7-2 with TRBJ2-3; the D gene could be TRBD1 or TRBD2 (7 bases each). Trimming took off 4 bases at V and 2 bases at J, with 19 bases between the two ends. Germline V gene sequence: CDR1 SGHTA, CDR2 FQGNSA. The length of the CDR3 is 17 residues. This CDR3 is CASSSGGGGAFTDTQYF. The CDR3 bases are TGTGCCAGCAGCTCAGGGGGAGGGGGGGCCTTCACAGATACGCAGTATTTT.

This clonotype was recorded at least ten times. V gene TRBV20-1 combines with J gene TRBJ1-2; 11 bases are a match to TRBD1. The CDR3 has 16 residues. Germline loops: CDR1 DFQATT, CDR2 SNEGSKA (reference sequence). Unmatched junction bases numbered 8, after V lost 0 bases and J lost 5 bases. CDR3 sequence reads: CSARDWRTGGAYGYTF. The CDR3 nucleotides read TGCAGTGCTAGAGATTGGAGGACAGGGGGCGCATATGGCTACACCTTC.

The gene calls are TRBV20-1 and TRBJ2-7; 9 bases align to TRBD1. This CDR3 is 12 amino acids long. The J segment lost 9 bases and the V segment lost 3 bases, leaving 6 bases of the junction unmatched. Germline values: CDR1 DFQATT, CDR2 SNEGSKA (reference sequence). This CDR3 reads CSASPGGQGQYF. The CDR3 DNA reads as TGCAGTGCTAGCCCAGGGGGACAGGGGCAGTACTTC.

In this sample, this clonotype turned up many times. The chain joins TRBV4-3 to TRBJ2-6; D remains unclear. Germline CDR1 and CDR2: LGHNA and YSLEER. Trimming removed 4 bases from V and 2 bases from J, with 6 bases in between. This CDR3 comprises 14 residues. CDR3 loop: CASSRPAGANVLTF. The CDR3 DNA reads TGCGCCAGCAGCCGCCCAGCTGGGGCCAACGTCCTGACTTTC.